This T cell receptor beta chain was found in a study of shared clonotypes between healthy human individuals. Overall study findings and caveats: On the whole, naive subsets had larger estimated richness than memory subsets had.

Donors were healthy HIV-negative adults without recently reported acute infections or vaccinations. Each donor was a Caucasian adult residing in Nashville, Tennessee. This CDR3 contains 15 residues. With V trimmed by 5 bases and J by 7 bases, 13 bases remained unmatched. Germline CDR1 is SEHNR and CDR2 is FQNEAQ (reference sequence). Points on this clone: What it recognizes is unknown.

An even split of each subset's genomic DNA across several immunoSEQ plates was performed. Method: immunoSEQ multiplex PCR; TCRdb's copy keeps in-frame clones and lacks some. The sample consists of 600,000 to 750,000 clones, roughly 87% of them appearing once. The receptor's source is a man between 18 and 35 years old in good health. Some clones in this sample may be carry-over from other donors' samples. The sequenced material came from memory CD8+ T cells from PBMCs. Subset indicated: CD45RO+ cells pooled with CCR7-negative TemRA cells. The chain is built from TRBV7-9 and TRBJ1-2, with 7 bases fitting TRBD1. In DNA, the CDR3 is TGTGCCAGCAGCCCGATGACAGGGAGGGGAGGTGGCTACACCTTC. Its protein product is CASSPMTGRGGGYTF.